This T cell receptor (beta chain) emerged from a study of early stage breast cancer tumors. Profiling relied on immunoSEQ multiplex PCR, and the TCRdb table lists in-frame clones only, not all of them. The repertoire holds approximately 9,500 clones, with around 70% as singletons. The germline gives CDR1 SGDLS, CDR2 YYNGEE. V lost 3 bases to trimming and J lost 5 bases; unmatched junction nucleotides: 8. The CDR3 sequence is 17 residues long. J is TRBJ2-5 and V is TRBV9; 15 bases are a match to TRBD2. The receptor comes from a person aged 45-60 years with breast cancer. Sequencing was done on a sample of breast tumor tissue. The CDR3 sequence: CASSAGLAGGLGETQYF. Here the CDR3 DNA reads TGTGCCAGCAGCGCCGGACTAGCGGGAGGGTTAGGCGAGACCCAGTACTTC.